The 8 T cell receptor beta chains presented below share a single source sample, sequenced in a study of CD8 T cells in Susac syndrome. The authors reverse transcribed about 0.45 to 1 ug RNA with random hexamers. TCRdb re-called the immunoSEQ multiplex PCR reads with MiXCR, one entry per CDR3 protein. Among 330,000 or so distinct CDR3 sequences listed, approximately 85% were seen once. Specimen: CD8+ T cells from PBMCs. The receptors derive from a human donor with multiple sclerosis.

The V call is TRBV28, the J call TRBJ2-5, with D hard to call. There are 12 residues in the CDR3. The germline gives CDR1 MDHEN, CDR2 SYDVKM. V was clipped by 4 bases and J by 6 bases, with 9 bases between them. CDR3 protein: CASSYRGQTQYF. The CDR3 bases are TGTGCCAGCAGTTATAGAGGACAGACCCAGTACTTC.

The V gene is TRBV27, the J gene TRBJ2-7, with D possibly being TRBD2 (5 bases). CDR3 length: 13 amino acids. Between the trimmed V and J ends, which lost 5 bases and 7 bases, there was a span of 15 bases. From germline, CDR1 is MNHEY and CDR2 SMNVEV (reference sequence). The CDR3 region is CASSATSEAEQYF. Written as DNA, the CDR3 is TGTGCCAGCAGTGCCACGTCGGAGGCGGAGCAGTACTTC.

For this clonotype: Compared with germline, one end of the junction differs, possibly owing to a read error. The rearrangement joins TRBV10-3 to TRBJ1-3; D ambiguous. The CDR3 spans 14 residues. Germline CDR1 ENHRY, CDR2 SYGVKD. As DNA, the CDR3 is TGTGCCACCAGTGAGATAGGCTCTGGAAACACCATATATTTT. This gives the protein CATSEIGSGNTIYF.

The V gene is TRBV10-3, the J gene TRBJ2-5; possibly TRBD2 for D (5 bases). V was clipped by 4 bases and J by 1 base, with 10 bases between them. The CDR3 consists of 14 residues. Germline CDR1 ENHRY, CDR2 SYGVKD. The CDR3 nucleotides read TGTGCCATCAGTGGGGTCAGCGGCCAAGAGACCCAGTACTTC. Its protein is CAISGVSGQETQYF.

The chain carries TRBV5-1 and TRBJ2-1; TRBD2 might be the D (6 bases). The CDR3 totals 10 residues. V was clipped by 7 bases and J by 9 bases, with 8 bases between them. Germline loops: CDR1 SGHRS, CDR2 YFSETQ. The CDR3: CASRGTEQFF. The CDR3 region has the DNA TGCGCCAGCCGCGGGACTGAGCAGTTCTTC.

DNA of the CDR3: TGTGCCACCAGCGCTGCAAGTCGTAATCAGCCCCAGCATTTT. This gives the protein CATSAASRNQPQHF. The chain recombines TRBV15 with TRBJ1-5, with D uncertain. V shed 5 bases and J shed 4 bases, with 12 bases lying between them. From germline, CDR1 is LNHNV and CDR2 YYDKDF (reference sequence). The CDR3 spans 14 residues.

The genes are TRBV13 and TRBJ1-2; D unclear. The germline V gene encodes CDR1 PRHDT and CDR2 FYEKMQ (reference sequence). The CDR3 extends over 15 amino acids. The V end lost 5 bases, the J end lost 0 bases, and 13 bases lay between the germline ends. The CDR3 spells CASSSFPPTNYGYTF. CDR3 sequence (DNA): TGTGCCAGCAGCAGCTTCCCCCCGACTAACTATGGCTACACCTTC.

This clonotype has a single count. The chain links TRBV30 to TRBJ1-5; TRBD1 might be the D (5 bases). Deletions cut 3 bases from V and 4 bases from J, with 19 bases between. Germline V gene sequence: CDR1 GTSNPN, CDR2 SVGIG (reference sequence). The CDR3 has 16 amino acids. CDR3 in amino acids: CAWSREGPSGNQPQHF. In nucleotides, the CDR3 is TGTGCCTGGAGCAGGGAGGGACCCTCAGGAAATCAGCCCCAGCATTTT.